The 15 T cell receptor beta chains listed next were all sequenced from one sample in a study of blood T cells in healthy people across ages. For the second PCR, which ran for about 6 to 11 cycles, a sample-barcoded 5' primer and a J-beta primer mix were used. From the 5' RACE reads, TCRdb called clonotypes with MiXCR, one entry per CDR3 protein. The sample contains 380,000 or so distinct CDR3 sequences, more than 45% of which appear only once. Sequenced material: blood. The receptor set was obtained from a man aged 55-75 years in good health.

The J gene is TRBJ1-2, the V gene TRBV20-1; no clear D gene. V lost 4 bases and J lost 8, with 11 bases in between. The V gene's germline CDR1 is DFQATT and CDR2 SNEGSKA (reference sequence). The CDR3 totals 11 residues. CDR3 sequence reads: CSATTPGGYTF. The CDR3 coding sequence is TGCAGTGCTACCACACCGGGGGGCTACACCTTC.

About this clonotype itself: A much larger clone lies a single base off, so this may be a read error. The chain is built from TRBV20-1 and TRBJ2-1; D unclear. Looked up from germline, CDR1 is DFQATT and CDR2 is SNEGSKA (reference sequence). There are 16 residues in the CDR3. The germline V and J ends were trimmed by 1 base and 2 bases, with 15 bases remaining between them. The DNA for the CDR3 is TGCAGTGCTAGAGGTCTCAAGGGCGGCCCCTACAATGAGCAGTTCTTC. This sequence encodes CSARGLKGGPYNEQFF.

The chain recombines TRBV11-1 with TRBJ2-1; D unclear. The germline gives CDR1 SGHAT, CDR2 FQDESV (reference sequence). Trimming removed 5 bases from V and 4 bases from J, with 12 bases in between. The CDR3 has 14 residues. For the CDR3, the DNA is TGTGCCAGCAGCCCCCAGGCTTCTTACAATGAGCAGTTCTTC. The encoded protein is CASSPQASYNEQFF.

This clonotype showed up just once. CDR3 sequence: CASSSGVKGNEQFF. DNA for the CDR3: TGTGCCAGCAGCTCAGGGGTTAAGGGTAATGAGCAGTTCTTC. The V call is TRBV7-2, the J call TRBJ2-1; D possibly corresponds to TRBD1 (6 bases). CDR1 is SGHTA, CDR2 FQGNSA, per germline. There are 14 residues in the CDR3. V lost 4 bases, J lost 7 bases, and 14 bases lay in between. The variable domain in full, with the rest retrieved from reference TRBV7-2 and TRBJ2-1, is GAGVSQSPSNKVTEKGKDVELRCDPISGHTALYWYRQSLGQGLEFLIYFQGNSAPDKSGLPSDRFSAERTGGSVSTLTIQRTQQEDSAVYLCASSSGVKGNEQFFGPGTRLTVL.

This chain links TRBV7-2 with TRBJ2-4; D uncertain. Deletions cut 5 bases from V and 0 bases from J, with 8 bases between. Per the germline V gene, CDR1 is SGHTA and CDR2 is FQGNSA. There are 14 residues in the CDR3. The CDR3 bases are TGTGCCAGCAGCCTCAACGAAGCCAAAAACATTCAGTACTTC. It encodes CASSLNEAKNIQYF.

The chain couples TRBV7-8 to TRBJ2-4; 12 bases fit TRBD2. This CDR3 is 19 amino acids long. Losses at the gene ends were 1 base for V and 1 base for J; bases not matched to a gene: 8. Germline CDR1 and CDR2: SGHVS and FQNEAQ. The CDR3: CASSLEASGGARAKNIQYF. The CDR3 DNA follows: TGTGCCAGCAGCTTAGAGGCTAGCGGGGGGGCCAGGGCCAAAAACATTCAGTACTTC.

This clonotype showed up just a few times. V is TRBV12-5 and J is TRBJ2-7; no definite D call. The V gene's germline CDR1 is LGHNT and CDR2 FRNRAP. This CDR3 is 12 amino acids long. The germline V and J ends were trimmed by 2 bases and 7 bases, with 9 bases remaining between them. CDR3 region: CASGLTPREQYF. The CDR3 DNA follows: TGTGCTAGTGGTTTGACCCCTAGGGAGCAGTACTTC.

The chain employs TRBV24-1 and TRBJ2-3; D may be TRBD1 (5 bases). Trimming stripped 1 base from V and 3 bases from J, with 13 bases between. Germline CDR1 is KGHDR and CDR2 is SFDVKD. CDR3 length equals 16 residues. The CDR3 loop reads CATSDLTGSRTDTQYF. The CDR3 nucleotides read TGTGCCACCAGTGATTTAACAGGTTCGAGAACAGATACGCAGTATTTT.

This clonotype was seen a few times. V and J are TRBV29-1 and TRBJ2-3, with D perhaps matching TRBD1 (5 bases). Germline V CDR1 and CDR2: SQVTM, ANQGSEA. The CDR3 contains 12 residues. V lost 3 bases and J lost 6, with 10 bases in between. The CDR3, as DNA: TGCAGCGTTGATCAGGGAATGGATACGCAGTATTTT. Translated, it gives CSVDQGMDTQYF.

V and J are TRBV5-1 and TRBJ2-6; D is possibly TRBD1 (6 bases). The CDR3 extends over 18 amino acids. V dropped 4 bases and J dropped 2 bases, with 19 bases sitting between them. Germline CDR1 is SGHRS and CDR2 is YFSETQ. CDR3 amino acids: CASSLGAVAAPGANVLTF. The CDR3, as DNA: TGCGCCAGCAGCCTGGGGGCAGTTGCGGCGCCTGGGGCCAACGTCCTGACTTTC.

The sample holds many counts of this clonotype. This sequence joins TRBV4-1 and TRBJ2-1; the D is unclear. Germline V gene data show CDR1 as MGHRA and CDR2 as YSYEKL. Trimming cost V 4 bases and J 0 bases, with 13 bases left between them. CDR3 length equals 16 residues. The CDR3 protein is CASSLIESSSYNEQFF. As DNA, the CDR3 is TGCGCCAGCAGCCTCATTGAGTCGAGCTCCTACAATGAGCAGTTCTTC.

Comment on this clonotype: This may stem from a read error, because a much larger clone lies one nucleotide away. The chain is built from TRBV27 and TRBJ2-3; maybe TRBD1 (6 bases). This CDR3 contains 15 residues. Germline values: CDR1 MNHEY, CDR2 SMNVEV (reference sequence). CDR3 nucleotide sequence: TGTGTCAGCAGTTCAATACAGGGAAGGACAGATACGCAGTATTTT. Its translation is CVSSSIQGRTDTQYF.

This chain links TRBV28 with TRBJ1-6; unclear D gene. The V and J ends lost 6 bases and 2 bases respectively, with 8 bases between them. This CDR3 has 14 residues. Germline assignment: CDR1 MDHEN and CDR2 SYDVKM. This chain's CDR3 is CASRTAAYNSPLHF. Here the CDR3 DNA reads TGTGCCAGCAGGACCGCGGCCTATAATTCACCCCTCCACTTT. The full variable domain, its missing parts supplied by reference TRBV28 and TRBJ1-6, is DVKVTQSSRYLVKRTGEKVFLECVQDMDHENMFWYRQDPGLGLRLIYFSYDVKMKEKGDIPEGYSVSREKKERFSLILESASTNQTSMYLCASRTAAYNSPLHFGNGTRLTVT.

This chain joins TRBV10-3 and TRBJ1-4; 8 bases agree with TRBD1. In germline, CDR1 is ENHRY, CDR2 SYGVKD. This CDR3 is built from 13 residues. Trimming removed 2 bases from V and 8 bases from J; junction bases left unmatched: 1. The CDR3 protein is CAISETGGEKLFF. The CDR3 nucleotides are TGTGCCATCAGTGAGACAGGGGGAGAAAAACTGTTTTTT.

This clonotype was picked up a small number of times. The chain uses TRBV5-1 and TRBJ2-1; perhaps TRBD1 as D (6 bases). This CDR3 comprises 15 residues. The ends were cut back, 1 base at V and 0 bases at J, with 8 bases in the middle. From germline, CDR1 is SGHRS and CDR2 YFSETQ. The CDR3 sequence is CASSLQGSSYNEQFF. Written as DNA, the CDR3 is TGCGCCAGCAGCTTGCAGGGGAGCTCCTACAATGAGCAGTTCTTC.